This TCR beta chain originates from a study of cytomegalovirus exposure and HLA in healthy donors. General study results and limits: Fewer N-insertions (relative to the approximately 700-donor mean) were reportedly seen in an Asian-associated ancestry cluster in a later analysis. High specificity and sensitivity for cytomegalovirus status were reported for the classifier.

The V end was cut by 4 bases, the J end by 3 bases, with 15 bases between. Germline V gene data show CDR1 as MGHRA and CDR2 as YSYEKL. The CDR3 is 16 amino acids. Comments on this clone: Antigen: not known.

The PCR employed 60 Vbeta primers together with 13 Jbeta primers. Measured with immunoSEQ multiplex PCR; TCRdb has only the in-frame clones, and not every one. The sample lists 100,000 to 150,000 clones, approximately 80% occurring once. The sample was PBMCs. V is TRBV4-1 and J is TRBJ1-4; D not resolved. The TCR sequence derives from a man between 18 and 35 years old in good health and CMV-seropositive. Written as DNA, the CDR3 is TGCGCCAGCAGCCGTGCCCCGGGAGACTCTAATGAAAAACTGTTTTTT. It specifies CASSRAPGDSNEKLFF.